This TCR beta chain was identified in a study of OX40 agonist ivuxolimab in advanced cancers. General study findings and limits: Expanded clones were, on average, more numerous among CD8+ T cells than CD4+. CD4+ and CD8+ T cells in blood underwent clonal expansion by week 6 at 0.1 to 3.0 mg/kg. Among some nonresponders, normalized T-cell clonal expansion was also low.

Comment on this clone: Its antigen is undetermined.

Assay used: immunoSEQ multiplex PCR; TCRdb lists only in-frame clones, some missing. Among about 64,000 clones listed, 85% were seen once. Germline CDR1 is LNHNV and CDR2 is YYDKDF (reference sequence). Unmatched junction bases numbered 6, after V lost 3 bases and J lost 4 bases. CDR3 size: 14 residues. Exclusion of a patient followed from autoimmune disease history or systemic immunosuppression. This TCR was sampled from an adult with an advanced solid tumor such as melanoma, head and neck, liver or kidney cancer. This specimen consisted of CD4+ or CD8+ T cells sorted from blood, obtained in a trial of the OX40 agonist ivuxolimab. The rearrangement links TRBV15 to TRBJ2-7; 7 nucleotides match TRBD2. This chain's CDR3 is CATSRPAGSYEQYF. DNA for the CDR3: TGTGCCACCAGCAGGCCAGCGGGGAGTTACGAGCAGTACTTC.